The 22 T cell receptor beta chains in this list originate from one sample, sequenced in a study of T-cell memory formation after mild COVID-19. Using its own MiXCR run on the 5' RACE reads, TCRdb lists one record per CDR3 protein. The sample consists of approximately 100,000 distinct CDR3 sequences, 15% to 20% of them appearing once. The sequencing sample was made of PBMCs or a T cell subset sorted from them (not recorded which). Every receptor here comes from an adult woman who had mild COVID-19 (a few samples of this study predate the infection). Cell type and time point are not known.

V is TRBV29-1 and J is TRBJ2-7; 12 bases line up with TRBD2. The length of the CDR3 is 16 residues. The germline CDR1 and CDR2 sequences are SQVTM and ANQGSEA. The DNA for the CDR3 is TGCAGGTACCAGGGACTAGCGGGTAGGAGCTCCTACGAGCAGTACTTC. Translation: CRYQGLAGRSSYEQYF.

The chain uses TRBV24-1 and TRBJ2-1; 10 bases are shared with TRBD1. The CDR3 length is 15 residues. The V segment lost 5 bases and the J segment 3 bases; nucleotides outside the gene matches: 3. Germline CDR1 KGHDR, CDR2 SFDVKD. CDR3 region: CATSVGTGVYNEQFF. CDR3 DNA: TGTGCCACCAGTGTAGGGACAGGGGTCTACAATGAGCAGTTCTTC.

Only a few counts were recorded for this clonotype. This rearrangement joins TRBV29-1 to TRBJ1-5, with D perhaps matching TRBD1 (6 bases). Germline CDR1 and CDR2: SQVTM and ANQGSEA. The CDR3 covers 15 residues. V was pared by 0 bases and J by 3 bases, with 12 bases between. The CDR3 loop reads CSVEDEGGYNQPQHF. In nucleotides, the CDR3 is TGCAGCGTTGAAGACGAGGGGGGATACAATCAGCCCCAGCATTTT.

This clonotype was found a few times. The V call is TRBV24-1, the J call TRBJ2-7; D might be TRBD1 (6 bases). This CDR3 comprises 14 residues. V dropped 6 bases and J dropped 3 bases, with 14 bases sitting between them. Per germline, CDR1 KGHDR and CDR2 SFDVKD. The CDR3 reads CATSLHGGSYEQYF. CDR3 coding DNA: TGTGCCACCAGTCTCCATGGGGGCAGCTACGAGCAGTACTTC.

The rearrangement links TRBV4-1 to TRBJ2-5; TRBD2 might be the D (5 bases). The CDR3 extends over 12 amino acids. With 3 bases removed from V and 5 bases from J, the gap between germline ends came to 7 bases. CDR1 and CDR2 (germline): MGHRA, YSYEKL. CDR3 DNA sequence: TGCGCCAGCAGCCAGAGGGCCGAGACCCAGTACTTC. As protein: CASSQRAETQYF.

The J gene is TRBJ2-7, the V gene TRBV20-1, with D possibly TRBD1 on 5 matching bases. The CDR3 spans 12 residues. The germline V and J ends were trimmed by 5 bases and 1 base, with 9 bases remaining between them. The germline CDR1 and CDR2 sequences are DFQATT and SNEGSKA (reference sequence). The CDR3 coding sequence is TGCAGTGCTCAAGACAGATCCTACGAGCAGTACTTC. Translating gives CSAQDRSYEQYF.

This clonotype was observed a handful of times. The rearrangement joins TRBV7-9 to TRBJ1-1; D gene ambiguous. CDR3 length: 13 residues. V lost 5 bases, J lost 4 bases, and 11 bases lay in between. Germline loops: CDR1 SEHNR, CDR2 FQNEAQ (reference sequence). Written as DNA, the CDR3 is TGTGCCAGCAGCCCTGTCGCAAGCACTGAAGCTTTCTTT. Residues: CASSPVASTEAFF.

This clonotype was seen a handful of times. The V gene is TRBV24-1, the J gene TRBJ2-1; D unclear. The germline V and J ends were trimmed by 5 bases and 10 bases, with 8 bases remaining between them. The CDR3 is made up of 11 amino acids. Germline V lookup: CDR1 KGHDR, CDR2 SFDVKD. In DNA form, the CDR3 reads TGTGCCACCAGTGCGGGCCAGGAGCAGTTCTTC. It translates to CATSAGQEQFF.

The V call is TRBV6-5, the J call TRBJ2-5; 8 nucleotides align to TRBD1. This CDR3 spans 14 amino acids. Germline V gene sequence: CDR1 MNHEY, CDR2 SVGAGI. V dropped 8 bases and J dropped 2; count of bases not matched to a gene: 7. DNA of the CDR3: TGTGCCAGCGGAAGACAGGGGCGTCAAGAGACCCAGTACTTC. Protein product: CASGRQGRQETQYF.

The V gene is TRBV11-2, the J gene TRBJ2-3; 7 bases match TRBD2. The CDR3 runs 17 residues. The V segment lost 5 bases and the J segment 2 bases; nucleotides outside the gene matches: 13. Germline V gene data show CDR1 as SGHAT and CDR2 as FQNNGV. The CDR3: CASSHGLGGGDTDTQYF. The DNA for the CDR3 is TGTGCCAGCAGCCACGGGTTGGGCGGGGGAGACACAGATACGCAGTATTTT.

The chain joins TRBV25-1 to TRBJ2-1; D is perhaps TRBD1 (6 bases). Germline values: CDR1 MGHDK, CDR2 SYGVNS. The CDR3 totals 16 residues. V was clipped by 2 bases and J by 1 base, with 12 bases between them. The DNA for the CDR3 is TGTGCCAGCAGTGAAAAAGACAGGTCTTCCTACAATGAGCAGTTCTTC. As protein: CASSEKDRSSYNEQFF.

This clonotype was detected ten times or more. The chain couples TRBV29-1 to TRBJ2-3; 8 bases align to TRBD1. CDR1 is SQVTM and CDR2 is ANQGSEA in the germline V gene. After removal of 2 bases from V and 0 bases from J, the junction contained 13 bases not matched to a gene. The CDR3 runs to 18 residues. The CDR3 here is CSVEFGTGQVSSTDTQYF. Here the CDR3 DNA reads TGCAGCGTTGAATTTGGAACGGGACAGGTTTCGAGCACAGATACGCAGTATTTT.

The rearrangement joins TRBV9 to TRBJ2-2; 8 bases match TRBD1. Germline assignment: CDR1 SGDLS and CDR2 YYNGEE. This CDR3 comprises 16 residues. V trimming: 0 bases; J trimming: 8 bases; junction bases outside the gene matches: 9. This chain's CDR3 is CASSVESDRAVGELFF. Here the CDR3 DNA reads TGTGCCAGCAGCGTAGAGTCGGACAGGGCGGTGGGGGAGCTGTTTTTT. The full variable domain, completed using reference TRBV9 and TRBJ2-2, is DSGVTQTPKHLITATGQRVTLRCSPRSGDLSVYWYQQSLDQGLQFLIQYYNGEERAKGNILERFSAQQFPDLHSELNLSSLELGDSALYFCASSVESDRAVGELFFGEGSRLTVL.

This clonotype was picked up many times. The CDR3 region has the DNA TGCGCCAGCAGCTTGGGGGACTATCGGATATCGGAAGCTTTCTTT. Its translation is CASSLGDYRISEAFF. The chain is built from TRBV5-1 and TRBJ1-1, with TRBD1 as a possible D gene (5 bases). Deletions cut 0 bases from V and 8 bases from J, with 17 bases between. Germline assignment: CDR1 SGHRS and CDR2 YFSETQ. The CDR3 is 15 amino acids.

The rearrangement links TRBV11-3 to TRBJ2-1; D not certain. The CDR3 is 14 amino acids. V was pared by 0 bases and J by 5 bases, with 8 bases between. CDR1 SGHNT and CDR2 YENEEA come from the germline V gene. CDR3 amino acids: CASSLEAVNNEQFF. CDR3 coding DNA: TGTGCCAGCAGCTTAGAGGCAGTTAACAATGAGCAGTTCTTC.

The gene calls are TRBV29-1 and TRBJ1-4; 9 positions agree with TRBD1. This CDR3 has 11 amino acids. Germline CDR1 SQVTM, CDR2 ANQGSEA. The junction had 6 bases not matched to a gene; V was cut back by 7 bases and J by 12 bases. As DNA, the CDR3 is TGCAGCGGGCGATGGACAGGGGAACTGTTTTTT. The encoded protein is CSGRWTGELFF. The variable domain in full, completed from reference TRBV29-1 and TRBJ1-4, reads SAVISQKPSRDICQRGTSLTIQCQVDSQVTMMFWYRQQPGQSLTLIATANQGSEATYESGFVIDKFPISRPNLTFSTLTVSNMSPEDSSIYLCSGRWTGELFFGSGTQLSVL.

This clonotype has just a few counts. This chain joins TRBV14 and TRBJ2-7; the D is unclear. Germline CDR1 is SGHDN and CDR2 is FVKESK. V was shortened by 1 base and J by 11 bases, with 15 bases between the two germline ends. This CDR3 comprises 13 residues. The CDR3 protein is CASSQGVSLVEYF. The CDR3 bases are TGTGCCAGCAGCCAAGGCGTCAGCCTAGTGGAGTACTTC.

The chain joins TRBV3-1 to TRBJ2-1; 8 bases map to TRBD2. Germline V gene data show CDR1 as LGHDT and CDR2 as YNNKEL (reference sequence). This CDR3 contains 14 residues. V shed 3 bases and J 10 bases; nucleotides not matched to a gene: 8. The CDR3 DNA reads TGTGCCAGCAGCCAGCGGTATACTAGCGGAGAGCAGTTCTTC. Its translation: CASSQRYTSGEQFF.

This clonotype has just a few counts. J is TRBJ2-7 and V is TRBV18; 7 positions agree with TRBD1. Trimming cost V 2 bases and J 3 bases; bases outside gene matches: 7. The CDR3 runs to 15 residues. Germline V gene sequence: CDR1 KGHSH, CDR2 LQKENI. The CDR3 loop reads CASSPARDSHYEQYF. CDR3 in DNA: TGTGCCAGCTCACCAGCCAGGGACAGTCACTACGAGCAGTACTTC. Supplemented by reference TRBV18 and TRBJ2-7, the full variable domain reads NAGVMQNPRHLVRRRGQEARLRCSPMKGHSHVYWYRQLPEEGLKFMVYLQKENIIDESGMPKERFSAEFPKEGPSILRIQQVVRGDSAAYFCASSPARDSHYEQYFGPGTRLTVT.

The CDR3 here is CASSSGTEGTDTQYF. In DNA, the CDR3 is TGTGCCAGCAGCTCCGGGACAGAGGGAACAGATACGCAGTATTTT. The rearrangement links TRBV12-3 or TRBV12-4 to TRBJ2-3, with 7 nucleotides matching TRBD1. The CDR3 contains 15 residues. The junction had 9 bases not matched to a gene; V was cut back by 6 bases and J by 3 bases.

The CDR3 bases are TGCAGCGTGACACCTTCTACAGGGGGCGCGGAAGGCTACACCTTC. Its protein is CSVTPSTGGAEGYTF. The genes are TRBV29-1 and TRBJ1-2; 9 nucleotides agree with TRBD1. Per the germline V gene, CDR1 is SQVTM and CDR2 is ANQGSEA. CDR3 length equals 15 residues. V lost 6 bases to trimming and J lost 8 bases; unmatched junction nucleotides: 16.

A few counts support this clonotype. This chain joins TRBV5-1 and TRBJ2-3; the D gene could be TRBD1 or TRBD2 (5 bases each). The CDR3 has 17 residues. Germline V gene lookup returns CDR1 SGHRS and CDR2 YFSETQ. Trimming removed 0 bases at V and 2 bases at J, with 16 bases between. CDR3 protein: CASSLAVSGTVTDTQYF. CDR3 bases: TGCGCCAGCAGCTTGGCGGTGTCCGGGACGGTCACAGATACGCAGTATTTT.